This is a list of T cell receptor beta chains from one sample in a study of blood T cell repertoires in COVID-19. Clones were read by immunoSEQ multiplex PCR, and TCRdb kept only the in-frame ones, dropping some. This sample has 72,000 or so clones, with 80% to 85% found just once. The sequenced material came from peripheral blood. These receptor sequences come from a human donor in a cohort sampled during active COVID-19. Each CDR3 is given with its conserved first and last residue. The D gene is left open where the match is weak. Size values are once, few and many counts, or a class for expanded clones, and some rows have none.

abundance	len	v_gene	j_gene	d_gene	CDR3nt	CDR3aa
NA	16	TRBV9	TRBJ2-6	NA	TGTGCCAGCAGCCCTCAGGGTAGGGCTGGGGCCAACGTCCTGACTTTC	CASSPQGRAGANVLTF
NA	16	TRBV14	TRBJ2-7	TRBD2	TGTGCCAGCAGCCAAGGAGGCGGGAGGGTCCACTACGAGCAGTACTTC	CASSQGGGRVHYEQYF
NA	12	TRBV2	TRBJ1-4	NA	TGTGCCAGCAGGGGTACGGGAGGAAAACTGTTTTTT	CASRGTGGKLFF
NA	16	TRBV7-9	TRBJ2-1	TRBD2	TGTGCCAGCGCTAGTGGTGTGCTAGCGGGAGGGAATGAGCAGTTCTTC	CASASGVLAGGNEQFF
NA	14	TRBV27	TRBJ1-4	NA	TGTGCCAGCAGTGGAGGTGGGGGGGCTGAAAAACTGTTTTTT	CASSGGGGAEKLFF
NA	16	TRBV10-3	TRBJ2-7	NA	TGTGCCTCTAGAGGGGGGGCGGGAAGCGGGGTCGGCGAGCAGTACTTC	CASRGGAGSGVGEQYF
NA	13	TRBV11-2	TRBJ1-2	NA	TGTGCCAGCAGCCCCACAGGGCCCTATGGCTACACCTTC	CASSPTGPYGYTF
NA	15	TRBV7-9	TRBJ1-5	NA	TGTGCCAGCAGCCCTGGACAGTATAGCAATCAGCCCCAGCATTTT	CASSPGQYSNQPQHF
NA	16	TRBV27	TRBJ2-7	TRBD1	TGTGCCAGCAGCCACTTCGCACCGGGACAGGGCTACGAGCAGTACTTC	CASSHFAPGQGYEQYF
once	15	TRBV30	TRBJ2-2	NA	TGTGCCTGGGCACAGGGGGCGGGGGGCACCGGGGAGCTGTTTTTT	CAWAQGAGGTGELFF
NA	16	TRBV6-2/TRBV6-3	TRBJ2-5	NA	TGTGCCAGCAGTTACCCGAGAGACAGTATGTTGGAGACCCAGTACTTC	CASSYPRDSMLETQYF
NA	13	TRBV18	TRBJ2-1	NA	TGTGCCAGCTCAGGGCGGGTCCGCAATGAGCAGTTCTTC	CASSGRVRNEQFF
NA	14	TRBV14	TRBJ2-7	TRBD1	TGTGCCAGCAGCCGGACAGGGACCCTTTACGAGCAGTACTTC	CASSRTGTLYEQYF
NA	13	TRBV19	TRBJ2-7	TRBD2	TGTGCCAGTACCCCAAGGGGAGGGAACGAGCAGTACTTC	CASTPRGGNEQYF
NA	13	TRBV7-8	TRBJ1-3	NA	TGTGCCAGCAGCTTAGTTCGGGGAAACACCATATATTTT	CASSLVRGNTIYF
NA	19	TRBV7-9	TRBJ2-6	NA	TGTGCCAGCAGCTTAAACCCAGGGGCTCTCCCAGCGGGGGCCAACGTCCTGACTTTC	CASSLNPGALPAGANVLTF
few	16	TRBV27	TRBJ2-3	TRBD2	TGTGCCAGCAGGGTTAGCGGGAGGGGGAGCACAGATACGCAGTATTTT	CASRVSGRGSTDTQYF
NA	14	TRBV7-9	TRBJ2-2	TRBD1	TGTGCCAGCAGCCTACAGGGGGACACCGGGGAGCTGTTTTTT	CASSLQGDTGELFF
few	14	TRBV6-6	TRBJ1-2	TRBD1	TGTGCCAGCAGCCTCGTGACAGGGGGAGATGGCTACACCTTC	CASSLVTGGDGYTF
NA	17	TRBV4-1	TRBJ1-5	TRBD1	TGCGCCAGCAGCCAAGCCGGGACAGGAGGAAGCAATCAGCCCCAGCATTTT	CASSQAGTGGSNQPQHF
NA	15	TRBV15	TRBJ2-5	TRBD2	TGTGCCACCAGCAGAGGGACTAGCTTACAAGAGACCCAGTACTTC	CATSRGTSLQETQYF
NA	13	TRBV14	TRBJ1-1	NA	TGTGCCAGCAGCCAAGGCCGAGGCACTGAAGCTTTCTTT	CASSQGRGTEAFF
NA	15	TRBV5-6	TRBJ2-3	TRBD1	TGTGCCAGCAGCCGGACGGACAGGGTGACCTATACGCAGTATTTT	CASSRTDRVTYTQYF
NA	11	TRBV3-1/TRBV3-2	TRBJ2-1	TRBD1	TGTGCCAGCAGCCAGACAGGGGAGCAGTTCTTC	CASSQTGEQFF
NA	13	TRBV3-1/TRBV3-2	TRBJ1-2	NA	TGTGCCAGCAGCTCTCCCGTGGGGGGGGAGTTCACCTTC	CASSSPVGGEFTF
NA	15	TRBV5-1	TRBJ2-1	NA	TGCGCCAGCAGCTCGGGGAGTGGGGGCCGTGATGAGCAGTTCTTC	CASSSGSGGRDEQFF
medium-sized	17	TRBV9	TRBJ2-7	TRBD1	TGTGCCAGCAGCGAGAGGGCCGACTCAGGGGGCTCCTCCGAGCAGTACTTC	CASSERADSGGSSEQYF
NA	18	TRBV6-2/TRBV6-3	TRBJ2-1	TRBD2	TGTGCCAGCAGTTACTCCCTGGGGGGACTAGGTCTCGGCAATGAGCAGTTCTTC	CASSYSLGGLGLGNEQFF
NA	14	TRBV18	TRBJ2-7	TRBD1	TGTGCCAGCTCACCAGACAGGGGACCATACGAGCAGTACTTC	CASSPDRGPYEQYF
few	13	TRBV30	TRBJ2-7	TRBD2	TGTGCCTGGTGGGGTGGGGGAGCGGGAGAGCAGTACTTC	CAWWGGGAGEQYF
NA	13	TRBV12-3/TRBV12-4	TRBJ2-2	NA	TGTGCCAGCAGCCGACTATGGGCCGGGGAGCTGTTTTTT	CASSRLWAGELFF
once	13	TRBV7-9	TRBJ2-3	NA	TGTGCCAGCAGCCGGGAGTTGACAGATACGCAGTATTTT	CASSRELTDTQYF
NA	15	TRBV18	TRBJ1-1	NA	TGTGCCAGCTCACCCCGGACAGCCGATAACACTGAAGCTTTCTTT	CASSPRTADNTEAFF
few	17	TRBV24-1	TRBJ1-4	NA	TGTGCCACCAGTGATTTAGAAAACGGTCGTTCTGATGAAAAACTGTTTTTT	CATSDLENGRSDEKLFF
once	14	TRBV3-1/TRBV3-2	TRBJ1-1	NA	TGTGCCAGCAGCCAAGATCAGGTTCGGACTGAAGCTTTCTTT	CASSQDQVRTEAFF
few	16	TRBV4-1	TRBJ2-7	TRBD1	TGCGCCAGCAGCCTAATAATGACAGGGCTCTCCTACGAGCAGTACTTC	CASSLIMTGLSYEQYF
NA	15	TRBV20-1	TRBJ1-5	NA	TGCAGTGCTAGTGTATCAAGGAGGTTTGATCAGCCCCAGCATTTT	CSASVSRRFDQPQHF
NA	15	TRBV6-5	TRBJ2-1	NA	TGTGCCAGCAGTCTTCGGAGGGCCTCCGACAATGAGCAGTTCTTC	CASSLRRASDNEQFF
NA	19	TRBV28	TRBJ2-2	TRBD2	TGTGCCAGCAGTCCCGTCCTAGCGGGAGGGGAGATGGGAGCCGGGGAGCTGTTTTTT	CASSPVLAGGEMGAGELFF
NA	14	TRBV28	TRBJ2-7	TRBD2	TGTGCCAGCAGTTTTAGCGGGAGTGTGTACGAGCAGTACTTC	CASSFSGSVYEQYF
NA	16	TRBV7-6	TRBJ2-1	TRBD1	TGTGCCAGCAGCACGGGACAGGGGAACTCCTACAATGAGCAGTTCTTC	CASSTGQGNSYNEQFF
NA	16	TRBV10-3	TRBJ2-1	NA	TGTGCCATCAGTGGAACAGGGAGGGATTCCTACAATGAGCAGTTCTTC	CAISGTGRDSYNEQFF
NA	14	TRBV11-2	TRBJ2-7	TRBD2	TGTGCCAGCCTCAGGCTAGCGGGAAACTACGAGCAGTACTTC	CASLRLAGNYEQYF
NA	14	TRBV7-2	TRBJ2-7	NA	TGTGCCAGCAGCTTAGGCGGAGTAACCTACGAGCAGTACTTC	CASSLGGVTYEQYF
NA	15	TRBV7-6	TRBJ2-7	NA	TGTGCCAGCAGCTTAGAGGGCAGGGTGTCGGACGAGCAGTACTTC	CASSLEGRVSDEQYF
NA	13	TRBV7-6	TRBJ1-3	TRBD1	TGTGCCAGCAGCCCATTGACAGGGGACACCATATATTTT	CASSPLTGDTIYF
NA	15	TRBV14	TRBJ1-1	NA	TGTGCCAGCAGCCAAGGTATCAGGGCCTCTATTGAAGCTTTCTTT	CASSQGIRASIEAFF
NA	13	TRBV6-5	TRBJ1-1	NA	TGTGCCACGGGGGGGCACTGGAGCACTGAAGCTTTCTTT	CATGGHWSTEAFF
NA	15	TRBV6-5	TRBJ2-7	TRBD2	TGTGCCAGCAGTTATGGGGCGGGAGCCCCCTACGAGCAGTACTTC	CASSYGAGAPYEQYF
NA	14	TRBV5-1	TRBJ2-1	NA	TGCGCCAGCAGCTTGGGTAGCTCCTACAATGAGCAGTTCTTC	CASSLGSSYNEQFF
NA	15	TRBV24-1	TRBJ2-1	NA	TGTGCCACCAGTGACAGGAGGGGAGCCTACAATGAGCAGTTCTTC	CATSDRRGAYNEQFF
NA	17	TRBV6-1	TRBJ2-1	TRBD2	TGTGCCAGCAGTGAAGAGGAACTAGCGGGAGTTTACAATGAGCAGTTCTTC	CASSEEELAGVYNEQFF
NA	14	TRBV6-6	TRBJ1-5	TRBD1	TGTGCCAGCGGATCGGGACAGGGGCATCAGCCCCAGCATTTT	CASGSGQGHQPQHF
NA	17	TRBV28	TRBJ2-1	TRBD1	TGTGCCAGCTGGACAGGGGGCGGGCGGGAGAGGAGGAATGAGCAGTTCTTC	CASWTGGGRERRNEQFF
NA	16	TRBV24-1	TRBJ2-1	TRBD2	TGTGCCACCAGTGATCAAACTAGCGGGAGGTCCGATGAGCAGTTCTTC	CATSDQTSGRSDEQFF
NA	15	TRBV19	TRBJ1-1	TRBD1	TGTGCCAGTAGTCTCCCCGGGACAGGGGGCACTGAAGCTTTCTTT	CASSLPGTGGTEAFF